These 27 T cell receptor beta chains originate from one sample sequenced in a study of blood T cell repertoires in COVID-19. The protocol was immunoSEQ multiplex PCR, while the TCRdb copy is restricted to in-frame clones and leaves out a portion. The profile shows 450,000 to 500,000 clones, roughly 88% of them singletons. Sequenced input: peripheral blood. Receptor source: a human donor in a cohort sampled during active COVID-19.

The V and J genes are TRBV29-1 and TRBJ2-5; unclear D gene. Germline V CDR1 and CDR2: SQVTM, ANQGSEA. The CDR3 covers 12 residues. The germline V and J ends were trimmed by 3 bases and 4 bases, with 9 bases remaining between them. The CDR3 spells CSVDVSRETQYF. The DNA of the CDR3 is TGCAGCGTTGACGTTTCTCGAGAGACCCAGTACTTC.

This sequence joins TRBV7-9 and TRBJ1-1; D may be TRBD1 (6 bases). The CDR3 consists of 17 residues. Germline V gene data show CDR1 as SEHNR and CDR2 as FQNEAQ (reference sequence). V lost 2 bases and J 4 bases, leaving 20 bases between the germline ends. CDR3 sequence (DNA): TGTGCCAGCAGCTTATTTGCCGGGGCAGGGGCGGTCACTGAAGCTTTCTTT. Protein sequence: CASSLFAGAGAVTEAFF. The variable domain in full, with the rest retrieved from reference TRBV7-9 and TRBJ1-1, is DTGVSQNPRHKITKRGQNVTFRCDPISEHNRLYWYRQTLGQGPEFLTYFQNEAQLEKSRLLSDRFSAERPKGSFSTLEIQRTEQGDSAMYLCASSLFAGAGAVTEAFFGQGTRLTVV.

The chain recombines TRBV10-2 with TRBJ2-1, with 7 bases that match TRBD1. CDR1 and CDR2 from the germline V gene are WSHSY and SAAADI. This CDR3 spans 14 amino acids. Germline trimming cut 5 bases from V and 4 bases from J; bases unmatched to any gene: 5. The CDR3 DNA follows: TGCGCCAGCAGTTTTAGACAGGGATACAATGAGCAGTTCTTC. This encodes CASSFRQGYNEQFF.

In its sample, this clone was seen a few times. The V call is TRBV19, the J call TRBJ2-7, with 9 bases fitting TRBD1. The CDR3 loop spans 14 amino acids. Germline V gene data show CDR1 as LNHDA and CDR2 as SQIVND (reference sequence). Unmatched junction bases numbered 5, after V lost 3 bases and J lost 5 bases. The DNA for the CDR3 is TGTGCCAGTAGTATCCGACAGGGGGAAAACGAGCAGTACTTC. Its translation is CASSIRQGENEQYF.

V gene TRBV12-5 combines with J gene TRBJ1-1; D is undetermined. The CDR3 is made up of 14 amino acids. Germline CDR1 LGHNT, CDR2 FRNRAP. Trimming pared 1 base from V and 5 bases from J, leaving 11 bases between. CDR3 protein: CASGLGQDGTEAFF. In DNA form, the CDR3 reads TGTGCTAGTGGTTTGGGCCAGGATGGAACTGAAGCTTTCTTT.

A few counts support this clone. V and J are TRBV11-2 and TRBJ2-1; 13 bases match TRBD2. The V segment lost 5 bases and the J segment 7 bases; nucleotides outside the gene matches: 11. Germline CDR1 SGHAT, CDR2 FQNNGV. The CDR3 is 17 amino acids. CDR3 amino acids: CASSLNPALAGGNEQFF. For the CDR3, the DNA is TGTGCCAGCAGCCTTAACCCTGCACTAGCGGGAGGGAATGAGCAGTTCTTC. The variable domain in full, with the rest retrieved from reference TRBV11-2 and TRBJ2-1, is EAGVAQSPRYKIIEKRQSVAFWCNPISGHATLYWYQQILGQGPKLLIQFQNNGVVDDSQLPKDRFSAERLKGVDSTLKIQPAKLEDSAVYLCASSLNPALAGGNEQFFGPGTRLTVL.

The chain links TRBV7-2 to TRBJ2-7; D remains unclear. The CDR3 totals 14 residues. Trimming took off 1 base at V and 2 bases at J, with 9 bases between the two ends. Germline V lookup: CDR1 SGHTA, CDR2 FQGNSA. The DNA for the CDR3 is TGTGCCAGCAGCTTAGATATAGTTCCCTACGAGCAGTACTTC. Translation: CASSLDIVPYEQYF.

This clone showed up just once. The V gene is TRBV30, the J gene TRBJ1-5, with D possibly being TRBD1 (6 bases). Germline-derived CDR1 and CDR2 are GTSNPN and SVGIG (reference sequence). V gave up 3 bases and J gave up 7 bases, with 13 bases separating them. The CDR3 consists of 13 residues. The chain's CDR3 is CAWRGARGQPQHF. DNA of the CDR3: TGTGCCTGGAGGGGGGCTCGTGGCCAGCCCCAGCATTTT. The complete variable domain, with remaining parts taken from reference TRBV30 and TRBJ1-5, reads SQTIHQWPATLVQPVGSPLSLECTVEGTSNPNLYWYRQAAGRGLQLLFYSVGIGQISSEVPQNLSASRPQDRQFILSSKKLLLSDSGFYLCAWRGARGQPQHFGDGTRLSIL.

The genes are TRBV7-6 and TRBJ2-2; D is ambiguous. V lost 10 bases, J lost 4 bases, and 7 bases lay in between. The germline V gene encodes CDR1 SGHVS and CDR2 FNYEAQ. The CDR3 runs to 11 residues. The CDR3 DNA is TGTGCCAACGGCGGCACCGGGGAGCTGTTTTTT. Its protein is CANGGTGELFF.

This rearrangement joins TRBV20-1 to TRBJ1-3; TRBD1 aligns across 10 bases. CDR1 DFQATT and CDR2 SNEGSKA come from the germline V gene (reference sequence). The length of the CDR3 is 16 residues. V lost 3 bases to trimming and J lost 4 bases; unmatched junction nucleotides: 9. The CDR3 bases are TGCAGTGCTAGTAGAAGGGACAGGGGAGCGGGAAACACCATATATTTT. The encoded protein is CSASRRDRGAGNTIYF.

This rearrangement joins TRBV18 to TRBJ1-1; 10 nucleotides line up with TRBD1. The CDR3 consists of 15 residues. Trimming removed 2 bases from V and 5 bases from J; junction bases left unmatched: 5. Germline V gives CDR1 KGHSH, CDR2 LQKENI. The CDR3 protein is CASSPRQGAETEAFF. As DNA, the CDR3 is TGTGCCAGCTCACCAAGACAGGGGGCGGAAACTGAAGCTTTCTTT.

In nucleotides, the CDR3 is TGTGCCAGCAGCCTCCTAGCGGGGTCCTACGAGCAGTACTTC. Amino acids: CASSLLAGSYEQYF. The genes are TRBV3-1 (or the pseudogene TRBV3-2) and TRBJ2-7; TRBD2 aligns across 9 bases. Per germline, CDR1 LGHDT and CDR2 YNNKEL (reference sequence). Germline trimming cut 4 bases from V and 1 base from J; bases unmatched to any gene: 2. This CDR3 comprises 14 residues.

This chain joins TRBV6-2 or TRBV6-3 and TRBJ2-7; D is possibly TRBD2 (6 bases). Germline CDR1 and CDR2: MNHEY and SVGEGT. Deletions cut 0 bases from V and 4 bases from J, with 13 bases between. The CDR3 contains 15 residues. The CDR3 DNA reads as TGTGCCAGCAGTTACTCTCGGCTAGGGACTTACGAGCAGTACTTC. Its protein is CASSYSRLGTYEQYF.

V and J are TRBV7-2 and TRBJ1-2, with no clear D. The germline CDR1 and CDR2 sequences are SGHTA and FQGNSA. V dropped 1 base and J dropped 0 bases, with 6 bases sitting between them. The CDR3 spans 14 residues. The CDR3 nucleotides are TGTGCCAGCAGCTTAGGGGCTGCTAACTATGGCTACACCTTC. It specifies CASSLGAANYGYTF.

This chain connects TRBV19 to TRBJ1-1; no clear D. The CDR3 is 14 residues long. V shed 3 bases and J shed 1 base, with 9 bases lying between them. In germline, CDR1 is LNHDA, CDR2 SQIVND (reference sequence). CDR3 loop: CASSMIEGNTEAFF. The CDR3 nucleotides read TGTGCCAGTAGTATGATTGAGGGGAACACTGAAGCTTTCTTT.

The CDR3 DNA reads as TGTGCCAGCAGCTCCTTCCGGGCGGGCACACAGCATTTT. This translates into CASSSFRAGTQHF. The V call is TRBV7-2, the J call TRBJ1-5; no definite D call. Trimming shortened V by 4 bases and J by 13 bases, and 17 bases separated the two germline ends. The germline gives CDR1 SGHTA, CDR2 FQGNSA. CDR3 size: 13 residues.

The chain has TRBV6-4 and TRBJ2-7; TRBD2 matches at 10 bases. The germline V gene encodes CDR1 MRHNA and CDR2 SNTAGT. This CDR3 has 15 residues. V trimming: 9 bases; J trimming: 0 bases; junction bases outside the gene matches: 8. CDR3 amino acids: CARPGLALSSYEQYF. CDR3 bases: TGTGCCAGGCCGGGACTAGCGCTTAGCTCCTACGAGCAGTACTTC.

This chain uses TRBV18 with TRBJ1-2, with D possibly being TRBD1 (5 bases). Germline V CDR1 and CDR2: KGHSH, LQKENI. CDR3 size: 14 residues. V was cut by 3 bases and J by 4 bases, with 12 bases left in between. This chain's CDR3 is CASSPSRQGYGYTF. As DNA, the CDR3 is TGTGCCAGCTCACCGAGTCGGCAGGGCTATGGCTACACCTTC. Full variable domain (outside the CDR3, taken from reference TRBV18 and TRBJ1-2): NAGVMQNPRHLVRRRGQEARLRCSPMKGHSHVYWYRQLPEEGLKFMVYLQKENIIDESGMPKERFSAEFPKEGPSILRIQQVVRGDSAAYFCASSPSRQGYGYTFGSGTRLTVV.

The rearrangement joins TRBV2 to TRBJ2-1; perhaps TRBD2 as D (6 bases). Germline CDR1 reads SNHLY; CDR2 reads FYNNEI. V was clipped by 2 bases and J by 5 bases, with 16 bases between them. The CDR3 loop spans 16 amino acids. The CDR3 DNA reads TGTGCCAGCAGTGAAAAAGCGGGCTCCACCCACAATGAGCAGTTCTTC. Translation: CASSEKAGSTHNEQFF.

The rearrangement uses TRBV6-6 and TRBJ1-3, with D perhaps matching TRBD1 (6 bases). V was trimmed by 5 bases and J by 2 bases, leaving 7 bases between them. Germline CDR1 reads MNHNY; CDR2 reads SVGAGI (reference sequence). The CDR3 sequence is 13 residues long. The CDR3: CASSRTAGNTIYF. In DNA form, the CDR3 reads TGTGCCAGCAGTCGGACAGCTGGAAACACCATATATTTT.

There are a few counts of this clone. This sequence joins TRBV5-7 and TRBJ1-2; D is unclear. TRBV5-7 is reported as an ORF; its role is uncertain. This CDR3 is 17 amino acids long. V dropped 0 bases and J dropped 4 bases, with 19 bases sitting between them. The CDR3 reads CASSLARRVPWGYGYTF. In nucleotides, the CDR3 is TGTGCCAGCAGCTTGGCCCGGAGGGTCCCATGGGGCTATGGCTACACCTTC.

The sample holds one count of this clone. The rearrangement uses TRBV15 and TRBJ1-5; no definite D call. V was clipped by 5 bases and J by 2 bases, with 7 bases between them. Looked up from germline, CDR1 is LNHNV and CDR2 is YYDKDF (reference sequence). The CDR3 is made up of 13 amino acids. The CDR3 loop is CATSAIGNQPQHF. CDR3 nucleotide sequence: TGTGCCACCAGCGCTATAGGCAATCAGCCCCAGCATTTT.

The V and J genes are TRBV27 and TRBJ2-2; 10 nucleotides match TRBD1. CDR1 and CDR2 from the germline V gene are MNHEY and SMNVEV (reference sequence). V trimming: 7 bases; J trimming: 4 bases; junction bases outside the gene matches: 9. The CDR3 consists of 16 residues. The CDR3 sequence: CASMPGQGQITGELFF. In DNA form, the CDR3 reads TGTGCCAGCATGCCGGGACAGGGGCAAATCACCGGGGAGCTGTTTTTT.

The chain uses TRBV19 and TRBJ2-7, with D uncertain. This CDR3 is built from 13 residues. CDR1 and CDR2 from the germline V gene are LNHDA and SQIVND (reference sequence). V was cut by 3 bases and J by 1 base, with 7 bases left in between. The chain's CDR3 is CASSIGQSYEQYF. CDR3 DNA sequence: TGTGCCAGTAGTATTGGCCAATCCTACGAGCAGTACTTC.

Only a few counts were recorded for this clone. The chain uses TRBV7-6 and TRBJ2-3; 8 bases match TRBD1. Germline loops: CDR1 SGHVS, CDR2 FNYEAQ. The V and J ends lost 5 bases and 3 bases, in that order; junction bases with no gene match: 13. This CDR3 has 17 amino acids. The CDR3 is CASSPHGMGQVTDTQYF. For the CDR3, the DNA is TGTGCCAGCAGCCCCCACGGGATGGGACAGGTGACAGATACGCAGTATTTT.

J is TRBJ1-1 and V is TRBV9; perhaps TRBD1 as D (5 bases). Trimming left V 0 bases short and J 4 bases short, with 16 bases between. The CDR3 has 16 residues. In germline, CDR1 is SGDLS, CDR2 YYNGEE. The CDR3 DNA reads TGTGCCAGCAGCGTAGGGTCAGGGAAAGGTGGCACTGAAGCTTTCTTT. Translating gives CASSVGSGKGGTEAFF.

The chain uses TRBV29-1 and TRBJ1-2; weak D call: TRBD1 (5 bases). The CDR3 extends over 14 amino acids. Trimming cost V 5 bases and J 4 bases, with 17 bases left between them. Germline CDR1 reads SQVTM; CDR2 reads ANQGSEA. CDR3 nucleotide sequence: TGCAGCGTTCCTTCCCAGGGATCCGGCTATGGCTACACCTTC. This translates into CSVPSQGSGYGYTF.